Listed here are 14 T cell receptor beta chains from one sample, sequenced in a study of CD8 T cells in ankylosing spondylitis. Findings and limits, study-wide: Ankylosing spondylitis blood appeared to be characterized by a TCR beta motif of 8 or 9 highly homologous variants.

TCRdb re-derived calls from the 5' RACE reads in MiXCR, one entry per CDR3 protein. The sample has around 140,000 distinct CDR3 sequences; roughly 18% are singletons. No cognate antigen is known for these TCRs. Sequenced input: blood, either unsorted or a sorted T cell fraction (not recorded which). The receptors here all came from a male donor with ankylosing spondylitis.

This chain links TRBV28 with TRBJ1-5; D not certain. This CDR3 has 16 residues. Germline CDR1 MDHEN, CDR2 SYDVKM. Trimming took 10 bases from V and 0 from J, leaving 19 bases between them. CDR3 sequence: CATKEAGLYSNQPQHF. CDR3 bases: TGTGCCACCAAAGAGGCAGGCCTTTATAGCAATCAGCCCCAGCATTTT. Full variable domain (rest looked up from reference TRBV28 and TRBJ1-5): DVKVTQSSRYLVKRTGEKVFLECVQDMDHENMFWYRQDPGLGLRLIYFSYDVKMKEKGDIPEGYSVSREKKERFSLILESASTNQTSMYLCATKEAGLYSNQPQHFGDGTRLSIL.

The chain uses TRBV13 and TRBJ1-1; D is unresolved. The CDR3 consists of 11 residues. V shed 6 bases and J shed 4 bases, with 6 bases lying between them. The germline V gene has CDR1 PRHDT and CDR2 FYEKMQ (reference sequence). CDR3: CASSGPTEAFF. The DNA for the CDR3 is TGTGCCAGCAGTGGACCCACTGAAGCTTTCTTT.

There are a few counts of this clonotype. The J gene is TRBJ2-1, the V gene TRBV7-8; 8 nucleotides agree with TRBD2. The CDR3 has 15 residues. Germline loops: CDR1 SGHVS, CDR2 FQNEAQ. V shed 2 bases and J 7 bases; nucleotides not matched to a gene: 7. CDR3 bases: TGTGCCAGCAGCTTATCGGCGGGAGGCAGGAATGAGCAGTTCTTC. Encoded protein: CASSLSAGGRNEQFF.

This sequence joins TRBV28 and TRBJ2-3; no clear D. The CDR3 contains 14 residues. Germline-derived CDR1 and CDR2 are MDHEN and SYDVKM. Trimming left V 6 bases short and J 1 base short, with 11 bases between. The DNA of the CDR3 is TGTGCCAGCAGCTACCCCCGGCGCACAGATACGCAGTATTTT. Its translation is CASSYPRRTDTQYF.

The chain has TRBV5-5 and TRBJ2-1, with 10 bases identical to TRBD1. Germline CDR1 reads SGHKS; CDR2 reads YYEKEE (reference sequence). The CDR3 has 15 residues. The junction had 2 bases not matched to a gene; V was cut back by 0 bases and J by 5 bases. CDR3 sequence: CASSLGQGANNEQFF. The CDR3 DNA reads as TGTGCCAGCAGCTTGGGACAGGGGGCCAACAATGAGCAGTTCTTC.

This clonotype has at least ten counts. CDR3 DNA: TGTGCCAGCAGCTACAGGGAGGTATCGAGCGGGAGGTCTTACAATGAGCAGTTCTTC. It translates to CASSYREVSSGRSYNEQFF. The chain carries TRBV6-2 or TRBV6-3 and TRBJ2-1; TRBD2 matches 9 bases. The CDR3 is 19 residues long. Germline trimming cut 6 bases from V and 4 bases from J; bases unmatched to any gene: 19. CDR1 and CDR2 from the germline V gene are MNHEY and SVGEGT.

The V call is TRBV27, the J call TRBJ2-6; D gene unclear. This CDR3 is 15 amino acids long. Between the trimmed V and J ends, which lost 2 bases and 0 bases, there was a span of 5 bases. Germline values: CDR1 MNHEY, CDR2 SMNVEV (reference sequence). CDR3 sequence reads: CASSLVNSGANVLTF. The CDR3 bases are TGTGCCAGCAGTTTAGTAAACTCTGGGGCCAACGTCCTGACTTTC.

The chain employs TRBV27 and TRBJ2-7; D is perhaps TRBD1 or TRBD2 (5 bases each). This CDR3 contains 15 residues. Germline CDR1 reads MNHEY; CDR2 reads SMNVEV (reference sequence). Trimming left V 5 bases short and J 2 bases short, with 16 bases between. Here the CDR3 DNA reads TGTGCCAGCAGTAAACCTCGGGACGGACCCTACGAGCAGTACTTC. Its translation is CASSKPRDGPYEQYF.

This clonotype has a handful of counts. The J gene is TRBJ2-7, the V gene TRBV10-3; TRBD1 agrees at 8 bases. The CDR3 is made up of 15 amino acids. CDR1 ENHRY and CDR2 SYGVKD come from the germline V gene. V shed 6 bases and J 2 bases; nucleotides not matched to a gene: 9. Here the CDR3 DNA reads TGTGCCATCAGCGTCTTGGGACAGGATCCCTACGAGCAGTACTTC. Translation gives CAISVLGQDPYEQYF.

This clonotype was counted a few times. V and J are TRBV10-2 and TRBJ2-1; D unresolved. Per the germline V gene, CDR1 is WSHSY and CDR2 is SAAADI. V was shortened by 5 bases and J by 7 bases, with 18 bases between the two germline ends. The CDR3 totals 15 residues. The CDR3 nucleotides read TGCGCCAGCAGTTATCTTCGCGTCGGCTCGAATGAGCAGTTCTTC. Protein: CASSYLRVGSNEQFF.

This clonotype was counted between two and nine times. The chain combines TRBV15 with TRBJ2-1, with TRBD2 identical over 7 bases. V lost 0 bases to trimming and J lost 10 bases; unmatched junction nucleotides: 12. From germline, CDR1 is LNHNV and CDR2 YYDKDF (reference sequence). The CDR3 is 16 residues long. The CDR3 DNA follows: TGTGCCACCAGCAGAGATTCAGTGGGAGGGATTCAAGAGCAGTTCTTC. This gives the protein CATSRDSVGGIQEQFF.

The V call is TRBV7-9, the J call TRBJ2-7; perhaps D is TRBD1 or TRBD2 (5 bases each). Trimming pared 3 bases from V and 6 bases from J, leaving 9 bases between. Germline-derived CDR1 and CDR2 are SEHNR and FQNEAQ (reference sequence). The CDR3 is 12 residues long. CDR3: CASSLGVAEQYF. The CDR3 DNA sequence: TGTGCCAGCAGCTTGGGGGTCGCCGAGCAGTACTTC.

The genes are TRBV19 and TRBJ2-7; tentative D call: TRBD1 (6 bases). Trimming took 5 bases from V and 3 from J, leaving 14 bases between them. Germline V CDR1 and CDR2: LNHDA, SQIVND (reference sequence). CDR3 size: 14 residues. The CDR3 spells CASSFTDRNYEQYF. The CDR3, as DNA: TGTGCCAGTAGTTTCACAGACAGGAACTACGAGCAGTACTTC.

This clonotype showed up just a few times. The chain has TRBV12-3 or TRBV12-4 and TRBJ1-4, with 10 bases identical to TRBD1. The junction had 8 bases not matched to a gene; V was cut back by 8 bases and J by 8 bases. There are 14 residues in the CDR3. The CDR3 DNA is TGTGCCAGCCGGCCCGGGACAGGGGTCGAAAAACTGTTTTTT. Translated: CASRPGTGVEKLFF.